Each of the 18 T cell receptor beta chains below was sequenced from the same sample in a study of CD8+CD57+ T cells in acquired aplastic anemia. Profiling that covered TCR beta VDJ and CDR3 relied on genomic DNA as its template. TCRdb fed the reads into MiXCR, producing one record per CDR3 protein. The sample carries 86,000 or so distinct CDR3 sequences, 40% to 55% recorded once. The source material was sorted CD4+, CD8+, or CD8+CD57+ T cells (not recorded which) from PBMCs. These receptor sequences come from a human donor in good health, serving as a control.

The chain combines TRBV29-1 with TRBJ2-5; D gene ambiguous. Per germline, CDR1 SQVTM and CDR2 ANQGSEA. V lost 3 bases to trimming and J lost 5 bases, with 13 bases between them. The CDR3 runs to 13 residues. The CDR3 DNA sequence: TGCAGCGTTGAGTGGGCCTTGGGCGAGACCCAGTACTTC. Its translation: CSVEWALGETQYF.

V is TRBV20-1 and J is TRBJ2-3, with a weak D call TRBD1 (5 bases). Germline V gene lookup returns CDR1 DFQATT and CDR2 SNEGSKA (reference sequence). This CDR3 has 17 amino acids. Trimming took off 1 base at V and 3 bases at J, with 20 bases between the two ends. The CDR3, as DNA: TGCAGTGCTAGAGGCTTTGACAGACACTCGATTACAGATACGCAGTATTTT. Its protein is CSARGFDRHSITDTQYF.

Points on this clonotype: Just one base apart from a much larger clone, this may be a read error. V gene TRBV5-1 combines with J gene TRBJ2-7; D is possibly TRBD2 (6 bases). In germline, CDR1 is SGHRS, CDR2 YFSETQ. This CDR3 has 11 amino acids. DNA for the CDR3: TGCGCCAGCAACTTGGAGGGCGAGCAGTACTTC. Encoded protein: CASNLEGEQYF.

In this sample, this clonotype turned up many times. The chain uses TRBV10-3 and TRBJ2-2; D may be TRBD2 (6 bases). Trimming pared 7 bases from V and 4 bases from J, leaving 13 bases between. This CDR3 region has 14 residues. Germline V gene data show CDR1 as ENHRY and CDR2 as SYGVKD. As DNA, the CDR3 is TGTGCCATCAAGGATGGAGGGTCCACCGGGGAGCTGTTTTTT. Protein sequence: CAIKDGGSTGELFF.

This clonotype was counted ten times or more. The rearrangement uses TRBV3-1 and TRBJ2-7; 11 positions match TRBD2. V dropped 4 bases and J dropped 2; count of bases not matched to a gene: 4. There are 15 residues in the CDR3. Germline CDR1 LGHDT, CDR2 YNNKEL (reference sequence). CDR3: CASSLRLAGTYEQYF. In nucleotides, the CDR3 is TGTGCCAGCAGCCTTCGACTAGCGGGGACCTACGAGCAGTACTTC.

Turning to this clonotype: Germline is not matched at one junction end, which may reflect a read error. This chain joins TRBV5-3 and TRBJ2-5; D is unclear. TRBV5-3 qualifies as an ORF whose function is uncertain. CDR3 length: 13 amino acids. The CDR3 loop is CASSFAVQETQYF. The CDR3 DNA is TGTGCCAGCAGCTTTGCAGTACAAGAGACCCAGTACTTC.

The chain joins TRBV29-1 to TRBJ2-1; D not certain. Germline V gene data show CDR1 as SQVTM and CDR2 as ANQGSEA. The CDR3 contains 11 residues. V dropped 6 bases and J dropped 7 bases, with 10 bases sitting between them. The CDR3 DNA sequence: TGCAGCGTCTGGGATGAAAATGAGCAGTTCTTC. It yields the protein CSVWDENEQFF.

The count of this clonotype is one. The chain employs TRBV10-3 and TRBJ1-1; TRBD1 might be the D (5 bases). Germline V CDR1 and CDR2: ENHRY, SYGVKD. The ends were cut back, 2 bases at V and 4 bases at J, with 17 bases in the middle. This CDR3 spans 16 amino acids. CDR3 residues: CAISEKGNVRGTEAFF. In nucleotides, the CDR3 is TGTGCCATCAGTGAGAAGGGGAATGTACGAGGCACTGAAGCTTTCTTT.

The chain employs TRBV25-1 and TRBJ2-3; tentatively, D is TRBD1 (5 bases). Germline CDR1 MGHDK, CDR2 SYGVNS. The CDR3 sequence is 15 residues long. Trimming took 6 bases from V and 6 from J, leaving 19 bases between them. The CDR3 DNA follows: TGTGCCAGCAGCGCGGCTAGTAGGGGTTGGGATACGCAGTATTTT. Translation: CASSAASRGWDTQYF.

The chain carries TRBV6-1 and TRBJ2-7, with D perhaps assigned TRBD1 or TRBD2 (5 bases each). This CDR3 is built from 13 residues. Trimming shortened V by 8 bases and J by 2 bases, and 13 bases separated the two germline ends. Per the germline V gene, CDR1 is MNHNS and CDR2 is SASEGT. The CDR3 bases are TGTGCCAGCCCCCGGGACGGCCCCTACGAGCAGTACTTC. Its translation: CASPRDGPYEQYF.

The table lists this clonotype with many counts. This chain uses TRBV10-3 with TRBJ2-7; no reliable D call. The CDR3 covers 13 residues. The V and J ends lost 4 bases and 0 bases respectively, with 7 bases between them. Germline V CDR1 and CDR2: ENHRY, SYGVKD. The CDR3: CAISAPSSYEQYF. The CDR3 nucleotides read TGTGCCATCAGTGCCCCGAGCTCCTACGAGCAGTACTTC.

The chain recombines TRBV2 with TRBJ2-3, with TRBD2 matching 8 bases. The length of the CDR3 is 15 residues. Germline V gives CDR1 SNHLY, CDR2 FYNNEI. V trimming: 2 bases; J trimming: 3 bases; junction bases outside the gene matches: 4. Here the CDR3 reads CASSEPAGETDTQYF. For the CDR3, the DNA is TGTGCCAGCAGTGAACCAGCGGGAGAAACAGATACGCAGTATTTT.

This clonotype was seen a few times. This sequence joins TRBV25-1 and TRBJ2-3; 10 nucleotides align to TRBD2. V gave up 4 bases and J gave up 0 bases; unmatched junction bases: 4. The germline gives CDR1 MGHDK, CDR2 SYGVNS. The CDR3 spans 16 residues. Here the CDR3 reads CASSALAGASTDTQYF. The DNA for the CDR3 is TGTGCCAGCAGTGCCCTAGCGGGAGCTAGCACAGATACGCAGTATTTT.

The CDR3 DNA follows: TGCAGCGTTGGGTGGGCAGGGGACATGAACACTGAAGCTTTCTTT. Its translation: CSVGWAGDMNTEAFF. This chain uses TRBV29-1 with TRBJ1-1, with D maybe TRBD1 (6 bases). Germline lookup yields CDR1 SQVTM and CDR2 ANQGSEA. The CDR3 totals 15 residues. V was cut by 4 bases and J by 0 bases, with 15 bases left in between.

This clonotype is a singleton in its sample. The chain joins TRBV11-3 to TRBJ2-5, with 10 bases matching TRBD2. The CDR3 contains 15 residues. V trimming: 4 bases; J trimming: 8 bases; junction bases outside the gene matches: 10. In germline, CDR1 is SGHNT, CDR2 YENEEA. As DNA, the CDR3 is TGTGCCAGCAGCTCTTCGGGACTAGCGAGCAGTACCCAGTACTTC. This gives the protein CASSSSGLASSTQYF.

The J gene is TRBJ2-6, the V gene TRBV10-3; D perhaps matches TRBD2 (6 bases). Germline loops: CDR1 ENHRY, CDR2 SYGVKD. Trimming removed 3 bases from V and 4 bases from J, with 10 bases in between. CDR3 length: 15 amino acids. CDR3 in amino acids: CAISDGGDGANVLTF. In DNA form, the CDR3 reads TGTGCCATCAGTGACGGAGGGGACGGGGCCAACGTCCTGACTTTC.

The chain joins TRBV27 to TRBJ1-1; D remains ambiguous. Germline CDR1 reads MNHEY; CDR2 reads SMNVEV (reference sequence). This CDR3 has 13 residues. V lost 3 bases to trimming and J lost 1 base, with 6 bases between them. The CDR3 loop reads CASSLWTNTEAFF. The CDR3 DNA reads as TGTGCCAGCAGTTTGTGGACGAACACTGAAGCTTTCTTT.

The chain carries TRBV7-3 and TRBJ1-2, with D possibly TRBD1 on 5 matching bases. CDR1 SGHTA and CDR2 FQGTGA come from the germline V gene. Trimming shortened V by 5 bases and J by 1 base, and 8 bases separated the two germline ends. This CDR3 comprises 13 residues. CDR3 DNA: TGTGCCAGCAGCCCCGACAGTAACTATGGCTACACCTTC. This translates into CASSPDSNYGYTF. Full variable domain (outside the CDR3, taken from reference TRBV7-3 and TRBJ1-2): GAGVSQTPSNKVTEKGKYVELRCDPISGHTALYWYRQSLGQGPEFLIYFQGTGAADDSGLPNDRFFAVRPEGSVSTLKIQRTERGDSAVYLCASSPDSNYGYTFGSGTRLTVV.